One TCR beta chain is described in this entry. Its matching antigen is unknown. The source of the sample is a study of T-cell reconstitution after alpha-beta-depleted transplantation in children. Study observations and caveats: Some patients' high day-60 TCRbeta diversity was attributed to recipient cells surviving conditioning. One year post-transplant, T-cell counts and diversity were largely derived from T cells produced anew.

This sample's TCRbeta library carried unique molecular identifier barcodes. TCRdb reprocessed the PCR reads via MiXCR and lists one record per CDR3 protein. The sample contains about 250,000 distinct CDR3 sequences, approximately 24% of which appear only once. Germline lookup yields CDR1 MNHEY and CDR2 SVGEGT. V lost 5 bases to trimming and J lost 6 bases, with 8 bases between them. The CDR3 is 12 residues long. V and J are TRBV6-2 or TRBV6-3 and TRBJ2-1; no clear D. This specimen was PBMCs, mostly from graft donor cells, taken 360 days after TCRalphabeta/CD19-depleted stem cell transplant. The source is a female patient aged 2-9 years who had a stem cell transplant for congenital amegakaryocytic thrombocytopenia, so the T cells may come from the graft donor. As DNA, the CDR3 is TGTGCCAGCAGTCCCTTAGCCAATGAGCAGTTCTTC. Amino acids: CASSPLANEQFF.